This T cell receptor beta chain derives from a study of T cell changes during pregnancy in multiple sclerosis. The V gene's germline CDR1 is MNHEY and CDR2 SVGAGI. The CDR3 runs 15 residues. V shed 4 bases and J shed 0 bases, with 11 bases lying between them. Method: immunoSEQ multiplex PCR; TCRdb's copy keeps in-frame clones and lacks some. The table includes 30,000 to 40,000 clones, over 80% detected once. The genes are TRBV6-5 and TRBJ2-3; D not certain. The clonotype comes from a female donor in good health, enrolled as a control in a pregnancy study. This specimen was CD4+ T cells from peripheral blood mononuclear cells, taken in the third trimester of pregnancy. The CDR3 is CASSLMESSTDTQYF. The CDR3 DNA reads TGTGCCAGCAGTTTGATGGAGAGTAGCACAGATACGCAGTATTTT.